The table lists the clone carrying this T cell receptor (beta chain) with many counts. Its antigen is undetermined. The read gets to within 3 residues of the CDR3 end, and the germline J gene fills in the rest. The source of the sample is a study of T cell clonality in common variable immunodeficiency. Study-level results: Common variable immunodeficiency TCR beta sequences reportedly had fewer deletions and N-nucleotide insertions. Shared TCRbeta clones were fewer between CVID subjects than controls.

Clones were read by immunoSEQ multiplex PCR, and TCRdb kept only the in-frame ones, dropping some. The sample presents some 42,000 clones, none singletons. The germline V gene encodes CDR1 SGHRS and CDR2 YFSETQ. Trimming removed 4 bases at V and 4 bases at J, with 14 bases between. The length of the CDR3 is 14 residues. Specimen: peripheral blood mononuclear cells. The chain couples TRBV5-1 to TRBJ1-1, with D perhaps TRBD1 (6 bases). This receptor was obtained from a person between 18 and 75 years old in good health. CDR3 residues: CASSQQGGGTEAFF. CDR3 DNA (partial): TGCGCCAGCAGCCAACAGGGCGGGGGCACTGAA.